The entry that follows covers one TCR beta chain sequence. Its target is unknown. CDR1 and CDR2 (germline): SGHDN, FVKESK. There are 19 residues in the CDR3. Trimming cost V 2 bases and J 5 bases, with 28 bases left between them. The sample comes from a study of cytomegalovirus exposure and HLA in healthy donors. The overall study: Of fewer than 450 genotyped donors, roughly 86% clustered with self-reported Caucasian donors.

The PCR made use of 60 Vbeta and 13 Jbeta primers. Repertoires were generated with immunoSEQ multiplex PCR, while TCRdb's copy carries only in-frame clones and drops some. The table shows 82,000 or so clones, with about a tenth occurring only once. Overall study findings and caveats: Later analysis placed DRB1 highest and HLA-C lowest in TCR association rates, which differed by HLA locus. Most TCRs appeared rarely, but some public TCRs recurred in many donors.

Sequences were obtained from PBMCs. The TCR was taken from a man aged 55 to 69 in good health and CMV-seropositive. V and J are TRBV14 and TRBJ2-7, with D possibly matching TRBD2 (6 bases). The CDR3 protein is CASSQFSLTVLGGNDEQYF. In DNA, the CDR3 is TGTGCCAGCAGCCAATTTTCTTTGACTGTGCTAGGCGGGAACGACGAGCAGTACTTC.